The rows below give T cell receptor beta chains drawn from one sample of a study of tumour-infiltrating T cells in Burkitt lymphoma. TCRdb keeps only in-frame clones here, not all; method: immunoSEQ multiplex PCR. This table has fewer than 8,500 clones, about 15% appearing once. Sequencing was performed on tumor tissue. The receptor source for this set is a human donor with diffuse large B-cell lymphoma. Both conserved end residues are part of each CDR3. The order of the fields is V gene, J gene, clone size, CDR3 protein. For some rows the clone size is stated as once, few or many, or as a class when expanded; others skip it.

TRBV7-9,TRBJ2-1,medium-sized,CASSPTSGSNEQFF
TRBV19,TRBJ2-7,NA,CASSPSSYEQYF
TRBV14,TRBJ2-7,few,CASSQFQSSYEQYF
TRBV7-9,TRBJ2-7,NA,CASSPPWGGFEQYF
TRBV10-2,TRBJ1-1,NA,CASSPSGWTEAFF
TRBV7-9,TRBJ2-1,NA,CASSGTSGNNEQFF
TRBV7-8,TRBJ2-3,few,CASSLGGWGSGSGDTQYF
TRBV9,TRBJ2-1,NA,CASSVGGTGAYNEQFF
TRBV10-3,TRBJ1-5,few,CAISELNQPQHF
TRBV19,TRBJ2-1,NA,CASSTPGLAAGNEQFF
TRBV12-5,TRBJ2-7,NA,CASGFSGSYEQYF
TRBV7-9,TRBJ1-1,NA,CASSRNLGATEAFF
TRBV7-2,TRBJ2-1,NA,CASSLGYNEQFF
TRBV6-6,TRBJ2-6,few,CASSPGFGANVLTF
TRBV5-5,TRBJ1-4,NA,CASKRATNEKLFF
TRBV6-5,TRBJ2-5,NA,CASSFHRLVQETQYF
TRBV6-5,TRBJ2-5,NA,CASSYDRQGKTQYF
TRBV2,TRBJ2-3,few,CASSERWGTSGRASTDTQYF
TRBV27,TRBJ2-7,NA,CASSPYSYEQYF
TRBV27,TRBJ1-2,NA,CASSRANEGYTF
TRBV6-4,TRBJ1-5,NA,CASSPTGIDQPQHF
TRBV10-3,TRBJ2-2,few,CAIGIGGNTGELFF
TRBV2,TRBJ2-5,few,CASSRGQGETQYF
TRBV29-1,TRBJ2-1,NA,CSVEGVDRGAYNEQFF
TRBV23-1,TRBJ2-7,few,CASSQSRVSYEQYF
TRBV15,TRBJ2-5,NA,CATSAWTGGEKTQYF
TRBV5-1,TRBJ2-7,NA,CASSLGDRREGEQYF
TRBV7-9,TRBJ2-1,few,CASSPGLAEQFF
TRBV11-1,TRBJ1-1,once,CASELTGGNTEAFF
TRBV19,TRBJ1-5,NA,CASSIGLGGGRFNQPQHF
TRBV5-1,TRBJ2-7,NA,CASSCEGGDLYEQYF
TRBV9,TRBJ2-7,NA,CASSAGAGLSYEQYF